These 6 T cell receptor beta chains were all obtained from the same sample, sequenced in a study of T cells in Graves' hyperthyroidism and ophthalmopathy. Researchers amplified the TCR beta CDR3 regions from RNA transcripts. The primer set for the first-round RT-PCR of the TCR CDR3 was HTBI. TCRdb passed the multiplex PCR reads through MiXCR, listing each CDR3 protein once. The sample lists approximately 430,000 distinct CDR3 sequences, 15% to 19% seen once, with over 12% in the top ten. Sequencing was done on a sample of blood. The receptors come from a woman aged 18-30 years with Graves' hyperthyroidism.

This clonotype was counted at least ten times. This chain links TRBV2 with TRBJ2-2, with 7 bases fitting TRBD1. CDR1 is SNHLY and CDR2 is FYNNEI in the germline V gene. V dropped 6 bases and J dropped 6; count of bases not matched to a gene: 16. This CDR3 spans 17 amino acids. CDR3 amino acids: CASSRTPGQFNPGELFF. CDR3 bases: TGTGCCAGCAGCCGAACCCCGGGACAGTTCAACCCCGGGGAGCTGTTTTTT. Full variable domain (rest looked up from reference TRBV2 and TRBJ2-2): EPEVTQTPSHQVTQMGQEVILRCVPISNHLYFYWYRQILGQKVEFLVSFYNNEISEKSEIFDDQFSVERPDGSNFTLKIRSTKLEDSAMYFCASSRTPGQFNPGELFFGEGSRLTVL.

To note about this clonotype: A read error is possible here, since a much larger clone lies one base away. The chain carries TRBV7-2 and TRBJ2-1; possible D gene TRBD1, 7 bases. Germline V gene sequence: CDR1 SGHTA, CDR2 FQGNSA. Trimming took 7 bases from V and 2 from J, leaving 30 bases between them. The CDR3 has 20 residues. The CDR3 DNA reads TGTGCCAGCACCCGACTACAAGGGGGCAGGGGGGCAGGCGCCTACAATGAGCAGTTCTTC. Protein product: CASTRLQGGRGAGAYNEQFF. Variable domain in full (rest from reference TRBV7-2 and TRBJ2-1): GAGVSQSPSNKVTEKGKDVELRCDPISGHTALYWYRQSLGQGLEFLIYFQGNSAPDKSGLPSDRFSAERTGGSVSTLTIQRTQQEDSAVYLCASTRLQGGRGAGAYNEQFFGPGTRLTVL.

This chain links TRBV9 with TRBJ2-2; D not resolved. V was pared by 0 bases and J by 2 bases, with 2 bases between. There are 13 residues in the CDR3. CDR1 and CDR2 from the germline V gene are SGDLS and YYNGEE. CDR3 region: CASSVDNTGELFF. The CDR3 DNA reads TGTGCCAGCAGCGTAGACAACACCGGGGAGCTGTTTTTT.

This clonotype was seen a few times. V and J are TRBV19 and TRBJ2-1; TRBD2 is a possible D gene (6 bases). CDR1 is LNHDA and CDR2 is SQIVND in the germline V gene (reference sequence). CDR3 length: 16 residues. Trimming pared 3 bases from V and 1 base from J, leaving 13 bases between. Here the CDR3 reads CASSIRPGASYNEQFF. CDR3 DNA sequence: TGTGCCAGTAGTATCCGGCCGGGAGCGTCCTACAATGAGCAGTTCTTC.

This clonotype was detected only a few times. One end of the junction fails to match germline, which may point to a read error. This chain joins TRBV6-2 or TRBV6-3 and TRBJ2-5; TRBD2 matches 12 bases. Germline-derived CDR1 and CDR2 are MNHEY and SVGEGT. The CDR3 is made up of 16 amino acids. CDR3 in amino acids: CASKPGLAGHQEAQYF. The CDR3 nucleotides are TGTGCCAGCAAACCGGGACTAGCGGGTCACCAAGAGGCCCAGTACTTC.

This clonotype was detected many times. V and J are TRBV20-1 and TRBJ2-7; TRBD1 matches 9 bases. Germline V lookup: CDR1 DFQATT, CDR2 SNEGSKA (reference sequence). J was trimmed by 4 bases and V by 6 bases; bases with no gene match: 10. The CDR3 is made up of 14 amino acids. The CDR3 sequence: CSARGRQGDYEQYF. The CDR3 DNA sequence: TGCAGTGCAAGGGGCCGACAGGGGGATTACGAGCAGTACTTC.